One and the same sample provided the 23 T cell receptor beta chains below, sequenced in a study of T cells after yellow fever vaccination. One entry per CDR3 protein, called by TCRdb with MiXCR from the 5' RACE reads. Of approximately 300,000 distinct CDR3 sequences listed, 8% to 10% are singletons. The sample in question was PBMCs, obtained on the day of the first yellow fever vaccination. The receptor source for this set is a man younger than 35 who received the YFV17D yellow fever vaccine.

This clonotype showed up just a few times. The V call is TRBV20-1, the J call TRBJ1-5; no firm D call. This CDR3 is built from 14 residues. Germline V lookup: CDR1 DFQATT, CDR2 SNEGSKA (reference sequence). Trimming took 5 bases from V and 0 from J, leaving 11 bases between them. The CDR3 region has the DNA TGCAGTGCTCTCGGACGGTATAGCAATCAGCCCCAGCATTTT. Its translation is CSALGRYSNQPQHF.

This clonotype was seen a handful of times. The V call is TRBV20-1, the J call TRBJ1-1, with D unresolved. Per germline, CDR1 DFQATT and CDR2 SNEGSKA (reference sequence). Trimming cost V 4 bases and J 6 bases, with 21 bases left between them. The CDR3 is 15 amino acids. CDR3 DNA: TGCAGTGCTATTCATCCCGGGTCGTTCGGGGCTGAAGCTTTCTTT. Its translation is CSAIHPGSFGAEAFF.

This clonotype showed up just a few times. The chain has TRBV25-1 and TRBJ2-2, with D uncertain. The germline gives CDR1 MGHDK, CDR2 SYGVNS. The CDR3 has 18 amino acids. V gave up 0 bases and J gave up 0 bases, with 14 bases separating them. CDR3 in DNA: TGTGCCAGCAGTGAATATTTGATCCCCGGTACGAACACCGGGGAGCTGTTTTTT. Translated, it gives CASSEYLIPGTNTGELFF.

At least ten counts were recorded for this clonotype. The chain couples TRBV4-2 to TRBJ2-2; no firm D call. Trimming stripped 3 bases from V and 5 bases from J, with 4 bases between. Per germline, CDR1 LGHNA and CDR2 YNFKEQ. CDR3 length: 12 residues. CDR3 residues: CASSHRTGELFF. The CDR3 region has the DNA TGTGCCAGCAGCCACCGAACCGGGGAGCTGTTTTTT.

This clonotype was counted only a few times. The CDR3 bases are TGTGCCTCCTGCTCATGGGCCACAGATACGCAGTATTTT. Amino acids: CASCSWATDTQYF. The chain uses TRBV6-1 and TRBJ2-3; D uncertain. With 11 bases removed from V and 2 bases from J, the gap between germline ends came to 14 bases. This CDR3 has 13 residues. Germline loops: CDR1 MNHNS, CDR2 SASEGT.

The chain carries TRBV7-2 and TRBJ1-4, with 7 bases lining up with TRBD1. The CDR3 has 13 residues. Germline CDR1 and CDR2: SGHTA and FQGNSA. The J segment lost 7 bases and the V segment lost 5 bases, leaving 4 bases of the junction unmatched. CDR3: CASSSHRGEKLFF. The CDR3 DNA is TGTGCCAGCAGCAGCCACAGGGGTGAAAAACTGTTTTTT.

The chain combines TRBV12-3 or TRBV12-4 with TRBJ2-1, with 11 bases identical to TRBD2. The trim removed 0 bases at V and 14 bases at J, leaving 3 bases unmatched. The CDR3 covers 13 residues. Here the CDR3 reads CASSLASGGAEFF. The DNA for the CDR3 is TGTGCCAGCAGTTTAGCTAGCGGGGGGGCCGAGTTCTTC.

This clonotype appeared a few times. V usage is TRBV20-1 and J usage is TRBJ2-5; 8 bases map to TRBD1. There are 14 residues in the CDR3. The J segment lost 5 bases and the V segment lost 6 bases, leaving 11 bases of the junction unmatched. In germline, CDR1 is DFQATT, CDR2 SNEGSKA (reference sequence). The CDR3 nucleotides are TGCAGTGCCCCCCAGGGGGCGGGCCCGGAGACCCAGTACTTC. Its translation is CSAPQGAGPETQYF.

The chain employs TRBV11-2 and TRBJ1-2; 10 bases are shared with TRBD1. The germline V gene encodes CDR1 SGHAT and CDR2 FQNNGV. Trimming removed 2 bases from V and 0 bases from J; junction bases left unmatched: 6. This CDR3 spans 17 amino acids. The CDR3 nucleotides read TGTGCCAGCAGCTTACGGGGGGACAGGGGAGCTAACTATGGCTACACCTTC. Protein sequence: CASSLRGDRGANYGYTF. The complete variable domain, with remaining parts taken from reference TRBV11-2 and TRBJ1-2, reads EAGVAQSPRYKIIEKRQSVAFWCNPISGHATLYWYQQILGQGPKLLIQFQNNGVVDDSQLPKDRFSAERLKGVDSTLKIQPAKLEDSAVYLCASSLRGDRGANYGYTFGSGTRLTVV.

This chain connects TRBV3-1 to TRBJ2-1; D unresolved. Germline assignment: CDR1 LGHDT and CDR2 YNNKEL (reference sequence). This CDR3 contains 14 residues. The V and J ends lost 4 bases and 6 bases respectively, with 13 bases between them. The CDR3 sequence: CASSLTSGSNEQFF. The CDR3 nucleotides read TGTGCCAGCAGCCTAACTTCCGGAAGCAATGAGCAGTTCTTC.

V usage is TRBV9 and J usage is TRBJ1-4, with TRBD1 matching 12 bases. The CDR3 is 14 amino acids. Germline loops: CDR1 SGDLS, CDR2 YYNGEE. V trimming: 3 bases; J trimming: 10 bases; junction bases outside the gene matches: 4. This CDR3 reads CASSGGQGAGKLFF. In nucleotides, the CDR3 is TGTGCCAGCAGCGGGGGACAGGGGGCAGGAAAACTGTTTTTT.

The chain couples TRBV5-1 to TRBJ2-3; 11 positions match TRBD2. The V and J ends lost 4 bases and 5 bases, in that order; junction bases with no gene match: 9. The CDR3 consists of 16 residues. Germline V gene lookup returns CDR1 SGHRS and CDR2 YFSETQ. The CDR3 sequence is CASSDPLAGGQDTQYF. For the CDR3, the DNA is TGCGCCAGCAGCGACCCCTTAGCGGGGGGGCAAGATACGCAGTATTTT.

Only a few counts were recorded for this clonotype. V usage is TRBV5-1 and J usage is TRBJ1-1; no definite D call. The CDR3 is 14 residues long. CDR1 is SGHRS and CDR2 is YFSETQ in the germline V gene. V lost 0 bases, J lost 4 bases, and 10 bases lay in between. This CDR3 is CASSLGQMGTEAFF. CDR3 DNA sequence: TGCGCCAGCAGCTTGGGACAAATGGGCACTGAAGCTTTCTTT. The whole variable domain, remainder taken from reference TRBV5-1 and TRBJ1-1, is KAGVTQTPRYLIKTRGQQVTLSCSPISGHRSVSWYQQTPGQGLQFLFEYFSETQRNKGNFPGRFSGRQFSNSRSEMNVSTLELGDSALYLCASSLGQMGTEAFFGQGTRLTVV.

V and J are TRBV20-1 and TRBJ2-2; D remains ambiguous. The V and J ends lost 1 base and 3 bases respectively, with 6 bases between them. CDR1 is DFQATT and CDR2 is SNEGSKA in the germline V gene (reference sequence). CDR3 size: 13 residues. CDR3 in amino acids: CSARGPYTGELFF. CDR3 bases: TGCAGTGCTAGAGGGCCTTACACCGGGGAGCTGTTTTTT.

This clonotype was seen more than once but under ten times. J is TRBJ2-2 and V is TRBV4-1; 13 positions agree with TRBD2. Per germline, CDR1 MGHRA and CDR2 YSYEKL. J lost 4 bases, V lost 5 bases, and 16 bases had no gene match. The CDR3 is 20 amino acids. The CDR3 nucleotides read TGCGCCAGCAGCTTTCCAGGGTCTACTAGCGGGGGGGGACTCACCGGGGAGCTGTTTTTT. This codes for CASSFPGSTSGGGLTGELFF.

This clonotype was observed at least ten times. V is TRBV5-1 and J is TRBJ2-5; possible D gene TRBD1, 6 bases. Germline V gene lookup returns CDR1 SGHRS and CDR2 YFSETQ. The CDR3 totals 14 residues. The V and J ends lost 3 bases and 1 base respectively, with 10 bases between them. CDR3 in amino acids: CASSSGQLQETQYF. For the CDR3, the DNA is TGCGCCAGCAGCTCCGGACAGCTCCAAGAGACCCAGTACTTC.

The chain carries TRBV2 and TRBJ2-6; 7 bases match TRBD1. Trimming took 5 bases from V and 0 from J; bases not matched to a gene: 10. Germline values: CDR1 SNHLY, CDR2 FYNNEI. This CDR3 has 18 amino acids. The DNA for the CDR3 is TGTGCCAGCAGTTACCGGGACAGTGCTGTCTCTGGGGCCAACGTCCTGACTTTC. This translates into CASSYRDSAVSGANVLTF.

This rearrangement joins TRBV30 to TRBJ1-2; a possible D gene is TRBD1 (5 bases). The CDR3 loop spans 14 amino acids. V shed 2 bases and J shed 5 bases, with 15 bases lying between them. Per germline, CDR1 GTSNPN and CDR2 SVGIG (reference sequence). The CDR3 reads CAWSYTPGEYGYTF. The CDR3 region has the DNA TGTGCCTGGAGTTACACCCCGGGGGAGTATGGCTACACCTTC.

This clonotype was counted many times. V usage is TRBV7-9 and J usage is TRBJ1-1; no reliable D call. The V end lost 1 base, the J end lost 7 bases, and 4 bases lay between the germline ends. The germline gives CDR1 SEHNR, CDR2 FQNEAQ (reference sequence). The CDR3 extends over 11 amino acids. The CDR3 region is CASSLGLEAFF. The CDR3, as DNA: TGTGCCAGCAGCTTAGGGCTTGAAGCTTTCTTT.

This clonotype was counted between two and nine times. V gene TRBV18 combines with J gene TRBJ2-7; D possibly corresponds to TRBD2 (5 bases). With 8 bases removed from V and 6 bases from J, the gap between germline ends came to 14 bases. Germline V gene data show CDR1 as KGHSH and CDR2 as LQKENI. The CDR3 is made up of 12 amino acids. CDR3 nucleotide sequence: TGTGCCAGCCTCGGGAATGTCGGCGAGCAGTACTTC. Translated, it gives CASLGNVGEQYF.

This clonotype has only a few counts. This chain joins TRBV7-8 and TRBJ2-1; 10 nucleotides match TRBD2. The V and J ends lost 5 bases and 4 bases, in that order; junction bases with no gene match: 8. The germline V gene encodes CDR1 SGHVS and CDR2 FQNEAQ. The CDR3 contains 16 residues. The CDR3 reads CASSHSRTSGYNEQFF. CDR3 coding DNA: TGTGCCAGCAGCCATAGTCGGACTAGCGGATACAATGAGCAGTTCTTC.

This clonotype was seen repeatedly, ten times or more. The rearrangement links TRBV2 to TRBJ2-2; TRBD1 is a possible D gene (6 bases). Germline values: CDR1 SNHLY, CDR2 FYNNEI. The germline V and J ends were trimmed by 6 bases and 6 bases, with 11 bases remaining between them. The CDR3 extends over 13 amino acids. As DNA, the CDR3 is TGTGCCAGCAGCGGAACAGGGCCCGGGGAGCTGTTTTTT. Translation gives CASSGTGPGELFF.

This clonotype came up many times. This rearrangement joins TRBV29-1 to TRBJ2-3; 9 bases match TRBD2. The CDR3 has 14 residues. The germline gives CDR1 SQVTM, CDR2 ANQGSEA. V was clipped by 4 bases and J by 2 bases; unmatched bases: 4. CDR3 amino acids: CSVGASGVTDTQYF. In nucleotides, the CDR3 is TGCAGCGTTGGCGCTAGCGGGGTCACAGATACGCAGTATTTT.